This T cell receptor (beta chain) was obtained from a study of blood T cell repertoires in COVID-19. Using immunoSEQ multiplex PCR, the repertoire was profiled, and TCRdb retains in-frame clones only, with some absent. The repertoire holds about 440,000 clones, with about 92% as singletons. In its sample, this clone was seen once. The CDR3 is 12 residues long. Trimming stripped 7 bases from V and 4 bases from J, with 9 bases between. Germline V gene sequence: CDR1 SGHRS, CDR2 YFSETQ. The rearrangement joins TRBV5-1 to TRBJ2-1, with D unclear. The receptor was isolated from a man younger than 35 who had recovered from COVID-19. Material for sequencing was PBMCs or T cells enriched from blood (not recorded which). The CDR3 is CASGEGYNEQFF. CDR3 DNA: TGCGCCAGCGGAGAAGGATACAATGAGCAGTTCTTC. Looking up the rest from reference TRBV5-1 and TRBJ2-1 gives the full variable domain: KAGVTQTPRYLIKTRGQQVTLSCSPISGHRSVSWYQQTPGQGLQFLFEYFSETQRNKGNFPGRFSGRQFSNSRSEMNVSTLELGDSALYLCASGEGYNEQFFGPGTRLTVL.